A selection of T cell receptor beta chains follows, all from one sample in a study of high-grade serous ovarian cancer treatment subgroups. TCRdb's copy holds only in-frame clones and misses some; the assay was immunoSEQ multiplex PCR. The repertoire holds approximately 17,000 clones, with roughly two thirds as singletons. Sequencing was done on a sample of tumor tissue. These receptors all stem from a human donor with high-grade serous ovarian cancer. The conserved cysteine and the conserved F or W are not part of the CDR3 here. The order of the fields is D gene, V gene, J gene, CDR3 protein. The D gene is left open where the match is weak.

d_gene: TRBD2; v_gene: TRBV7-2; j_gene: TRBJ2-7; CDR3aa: ASSLLAGGHEQY
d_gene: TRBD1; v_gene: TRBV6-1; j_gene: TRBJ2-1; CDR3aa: ASSELPPQTGVYNEQF
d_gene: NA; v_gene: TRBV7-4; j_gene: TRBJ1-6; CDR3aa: ASSLEGVYNSPLH
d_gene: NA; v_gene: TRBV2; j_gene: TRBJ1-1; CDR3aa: ASSRNGGNTEAF
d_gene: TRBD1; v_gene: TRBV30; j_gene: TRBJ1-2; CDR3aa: AWRQTGLASGYT
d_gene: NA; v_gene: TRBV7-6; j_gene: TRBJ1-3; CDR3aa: ASSLAFGGNTIY
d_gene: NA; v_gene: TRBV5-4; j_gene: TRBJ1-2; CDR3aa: ASSLEGGYT
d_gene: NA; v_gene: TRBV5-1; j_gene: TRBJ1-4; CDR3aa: ASSLFGSSTNEKLF
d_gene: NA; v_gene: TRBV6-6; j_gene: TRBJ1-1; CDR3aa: ASSYSDGQNTEAF
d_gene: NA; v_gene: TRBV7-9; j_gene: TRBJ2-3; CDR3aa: ASSLILAADTQY
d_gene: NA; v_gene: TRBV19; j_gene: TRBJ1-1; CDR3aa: ASSRRGNTEAF
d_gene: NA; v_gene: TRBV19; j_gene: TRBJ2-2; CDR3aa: ASSTGTDGGELF
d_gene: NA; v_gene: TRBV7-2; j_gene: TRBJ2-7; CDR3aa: ASSFITGSYEQY
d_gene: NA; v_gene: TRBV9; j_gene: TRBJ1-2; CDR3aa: ASSTYDLVGSYT
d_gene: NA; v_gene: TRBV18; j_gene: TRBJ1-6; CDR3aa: ASSPEGNGSPLH
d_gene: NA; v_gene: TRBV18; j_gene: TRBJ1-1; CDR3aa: ASSPPGGDPEAF
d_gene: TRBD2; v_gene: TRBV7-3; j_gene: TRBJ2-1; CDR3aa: ASSPGLAPVSDEQF
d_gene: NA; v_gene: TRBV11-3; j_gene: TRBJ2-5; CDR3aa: ASSARLYQETQY
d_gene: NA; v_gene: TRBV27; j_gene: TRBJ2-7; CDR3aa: ATKGYEQY
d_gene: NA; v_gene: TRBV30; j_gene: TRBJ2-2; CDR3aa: AWRIRDSGAGELF
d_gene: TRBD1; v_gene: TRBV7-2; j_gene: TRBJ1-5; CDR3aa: ASSSQGGQPQH
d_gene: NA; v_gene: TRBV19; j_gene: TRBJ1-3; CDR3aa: ASIQAGSGNTIY
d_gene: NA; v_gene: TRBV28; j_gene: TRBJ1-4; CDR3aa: ASSLGRDEKLF
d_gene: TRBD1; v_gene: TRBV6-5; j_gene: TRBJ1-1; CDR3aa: ASSSPGQLTEAF
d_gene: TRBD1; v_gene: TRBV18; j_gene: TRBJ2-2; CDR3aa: ASSGEGATYGELF
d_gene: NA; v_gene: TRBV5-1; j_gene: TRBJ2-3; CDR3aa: ASSREPSTDTQY
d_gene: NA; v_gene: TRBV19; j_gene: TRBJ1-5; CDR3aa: ASSISERTINQPQH
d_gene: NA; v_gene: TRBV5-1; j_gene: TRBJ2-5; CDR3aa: ASNPPVWETQY
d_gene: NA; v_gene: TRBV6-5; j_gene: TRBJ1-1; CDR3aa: ASSYSRGVSAEAF
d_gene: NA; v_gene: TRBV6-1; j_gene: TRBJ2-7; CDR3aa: ASSEQGSEQY
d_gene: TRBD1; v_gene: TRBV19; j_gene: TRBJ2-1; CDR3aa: ASTNRGQGALLNEQF
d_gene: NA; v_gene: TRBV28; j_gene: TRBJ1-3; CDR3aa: ASKGGGLSSGNTIY
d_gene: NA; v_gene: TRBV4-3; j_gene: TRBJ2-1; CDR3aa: ASSQGQHNEQF
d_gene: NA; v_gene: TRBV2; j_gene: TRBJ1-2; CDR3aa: ASSPLGRGYT
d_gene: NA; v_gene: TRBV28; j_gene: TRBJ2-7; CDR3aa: ASSLGGSGRHEQY
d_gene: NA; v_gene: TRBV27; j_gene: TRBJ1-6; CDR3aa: ASSISRDNVAPRSPLH
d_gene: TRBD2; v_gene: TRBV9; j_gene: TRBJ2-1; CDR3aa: ASSEPIDGGSSYNEQF
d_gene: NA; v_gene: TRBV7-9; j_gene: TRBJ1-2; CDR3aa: ASSLAGHRGYT
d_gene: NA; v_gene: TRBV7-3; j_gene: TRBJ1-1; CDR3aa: ASSLGGPSGVNTEAF
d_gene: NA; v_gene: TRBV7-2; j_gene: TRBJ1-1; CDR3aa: ASSSFTGRDTEAF
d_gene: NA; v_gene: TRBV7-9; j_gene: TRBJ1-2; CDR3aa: ASSLSGFDYGYT
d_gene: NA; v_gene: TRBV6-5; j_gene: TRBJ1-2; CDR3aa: ASSYGYTSVGYGYT
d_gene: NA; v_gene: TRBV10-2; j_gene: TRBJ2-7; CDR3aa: AGSPGPAYEQY
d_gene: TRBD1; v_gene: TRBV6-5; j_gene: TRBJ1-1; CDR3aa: ASTRTGLNTEAF
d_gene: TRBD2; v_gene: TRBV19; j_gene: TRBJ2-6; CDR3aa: ASSETSGESGANVLT
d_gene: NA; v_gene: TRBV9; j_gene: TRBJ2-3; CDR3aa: ASSVRSTDTQY
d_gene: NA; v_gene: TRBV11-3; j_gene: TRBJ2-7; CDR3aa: ASSLAIEQY
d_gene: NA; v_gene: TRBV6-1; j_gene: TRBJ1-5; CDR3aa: ASRESGDSNQPQH
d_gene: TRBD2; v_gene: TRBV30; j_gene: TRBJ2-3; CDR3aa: AWSPTRTSGADTQY
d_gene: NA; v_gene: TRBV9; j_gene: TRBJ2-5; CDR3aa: ASSVVASGGTSETQY
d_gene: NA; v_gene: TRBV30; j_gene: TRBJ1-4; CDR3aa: AWSGVPNEKLF
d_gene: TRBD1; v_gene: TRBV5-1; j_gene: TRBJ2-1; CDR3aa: ASSLATGSNNEQF
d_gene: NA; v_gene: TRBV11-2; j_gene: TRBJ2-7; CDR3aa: ASSLSRGLYYEQY